This T cell receptor (beta chain) was recorded in a study of identical twins. This clonotype was picked up a small number of times. Via MiXCR, TCRdb re-called the 5' RACE reads, giving one row per CDR3 protein. The table includes under 800,000 distinct CDR3 sequences, around 20% detected once. J was trimmed by 7 bases and V by 5 bases; bases with no gene match: 10. In germline, CDR1 is SGHTA, CDR2 FQGNSA. The CDR3 is 15 residues long. These data were also reused for a study on T cells expressing NK-cell markers.

Sequenced material: PBMCs. This clonotype was sampled from a woman aged 18 to 35 in good health. The V gene is TRBV7-2, the J gene TRBJ2-1; TRBD2 matches 8 bases. The CDR3 nucleotides read TGTGCCAGCAGCCGGGGGGGAGCAGGGAGGAATGAGCAGTTCTTC. It is translated as CASSRGGAGRNEQFF. The full variable domain, with the rest looked up from reference TRBV7-2 and TRBJ2-1, is GAGVSQSPSNKVTEKGKDVELRCDPISGHTALYWYRQSLGQGLEFLIYFQGNSAPDKSGLPSDRFSAERTGGSVSTLTIQRTQQEDSAVYLCASSRGGAGRNEQFFGPGTRLTVL.